The 27 T cell receptor beta chains listed next were all sequenced from one sample in a study of PD-1 blockade in classical Hodgkin lymphoma. In every patient, relapse followed autologous stem cell transplantation, while exposure to brentuximab vedotin differed. Repertoires were generated with immunoSEQ multiplex PCR, while TCRdb's copy carries only in-frame clones and drops some. Counted here are over 10,000 clones, 92% occurring once; the ten biggest clones make up approximately 22%. The sample was peripheral blood mononuclear cells (PBMCs), taken at baseline. These receptors all come from a human donor with classical Hodgkin lymphoma.

The chain couples TRBV5-1 to TRBJ1-2, with a tentative D call TRBD1 (5 bases). The germline V gene encodes CDR1 SGHRS and CDR2 YFSETQ. This CDR3 has 15 residues. Trimming took off 0 bases at V and 4 bases at J, with 13 bases between the two ends. CDR3 in DNA: TGCGCCAGCAGCTTGGGGGGACCCCTTAGCTATGGCTACACCTTC. Translation gives CASSLGGPLSYGYTF.

The chain uses TRBV9 and TRBJ2-5, with D possibly matching TRBD2 (6 bases). The germline CDR1 and CDR2 sequences are SGDLS and YYNGEE. Deletions cut 4 bases from V and 2 bases from J, with 12 bases between. The CDR3 totals 14 residues. In nucleotides, the CDR3 is TGTGCCAGCAGCTACCCCGGGAGACAAGAGACCCAGTACTTC. Encoded protein: CASSYPGRQETQYF.

The chain combines TRBV7-8 with TRBJ2-1; 12 bases match TRBD2. The V gene end was trimmed by 5 bases and the J gene end by 6 bases; junction bases not matched to a gene: 5. CDR1 and CDR2 (germline): SGHVS, FQNEAQ. The CDR3 sequence is 15 residues long. In nucleotides, the CDR3 is TGTGCCAGCAGCCAGACTAGCGGGAGCCTCAATGAGCAGTTCTTC. Translation: CASSQTSGSLNEQFF.

This chain connects TRBV6-4 to TRBJ1-1, with D tentatively TRBD1 (5 bases). Between the trimmed V and J ends, which lost 4 bases and 1 base, there was a span of 10 bases. The CDR3 covers 14 residues. Germline CDR1 MRHNA, CDR2 SNTAGT. In DNA form, the CDR3 reads TGTGCCAGCAGTGGGGGGGAGACGAACACTGAAGCTTTCTTT. Its translation: CASSGGETNTEAFF.

CDR3 sequence reads: CASSPGLQETQYF. CDR3 in DNA: TGTGCCAGCTCACCCGGCTTACAAGAGACCCAGTACTTC. This chain links TRBV18 with TRBJ2-5; D call uncertain. Between the trimmed V and J ends, which lost 3 bases and 2 bases, there was a span of 7 bases. This CDR3 has 13 amino acids. From germline, CDR1 is KGHSH and CDR2 LQKENI.

This chain joins TRBV15 and TRBJ2-2; 10 bases match TRBD1. The CDR3 is made up of 15 amino acids. V lost 9 bases to trimming and J lost 7 bases; unmatched junction nucleotides: 11. Germline V gene sequence: CDR1 LNHNV, CDR2 YYDKDF (reference sequence). In nucleotides, the CDR3 is TGTGCCACTTCCCGGGACAGGGGAATAGGCGGGGAGCTGTTTTTT. As protein: CATSRDRGIGGELFF. Filled out from reference TRBV15 and TRBJ2-2, the complete variable domain reads DAMVIQNPRYQVTQFGKPVTLSCSQTLNHNVMYWYQQKSSQAPKLLFHYYDKDFNNEADTPDNFQSRRPNTSFCFLDIRSPGLGDTAMYLCATSRDRGIGGELFFGEGSRLTVL.

The V call is TRBV5-1, the J call TRBJ2-2; 9 nucleotides line up with TRBD1. The germline CDR1 and CDR2 sequences are SGHRS and YFSETQ. The CDR3 totals 15 residues. Losses at the gene ends were 4 bases for V and 4 bases for J; bases not matched to a gene: 5. CDR3 sequence: CASSLRTGVTGELFF. The CDR3, as DNA: TGCGCCAGCAGCCTTCGGACAGGGGTCACCGGGGAGCTGTTTTTT.

The V and J genes are TRBV21-1 and TRBJ2-1. TRBV21-1 is a listed pseudogene. CDR3 length: 15 amino acids. CDR3 sequence (DNA): TGTGCCATTGCCGTAGGGCTCGTCACCGACAATGAGCAGTTCTTC. It specifies CAIAVGLVTDNEQFF.

This sequence joins TRBV6-1 and TRBJ2-5, with 12 positions matching TRBD2. CDR1 and CDR2 (germline): MNHNS, SASEGT. The CDR3 is 15 amino acids. Trimming took 2 bases from V and 5 from J; bases not matched to a gene: 3. The CDR3 here is CASSELAGGPETQYF. The CDR3 nucleotides read TGTGCCAGCAGTGAACTAGCGGGAGGGCCGGAGACCCAGTACTTC.

This rearrangement joins TRBV7-6 to TRBJ2-7, with D possibly matching TRBD2 (6 bases). V shed 1 base and J shed 2 bases, with 12 bases lying between them. The CDR3 has 15 amino acids. Germline V gene lookup returns CDR1 SGHVS and CDR2 FNYEAQ. The chain's CDR3 is CASSLGSSETYEQYF. In nucleotides, the CDR3 is TGTGCCAGCAGCTTAGGGTCTAGCGAAACCTACGAGCAGTACTTC.

The V and J genes are TRBV10-3 and TRBJ1-4; TRBD1 aligns across 7 bases. V lost 8 bases to trimming and J lost 6 bases; unmatched junction nucleotides: 9. This CDR3 is built from 14 residues. Per germline, CDR1 ENHRY and CDR2 SYGVKD. CDR3 sequence reads: CAIWPGQRDEKLFF. CDR3 in DNA: TGTGCCATCTGGCCGGGACAGAGGGATGAAAAACTGTTTTTT.

This clone was observed once. This chain joins TRBV9 and TRBJ2-3; 9 bases match TRBD2. Germline-derived CDR1 and CDR2 are SGDLS and YYNGEE. The CDR3 has 17 amino acids. V trimming: 2 bases; J trimming: 4 bases; junction bases outside the gene matches: 11. The CDR3 spells CASSVGSGGSEADTQYF. The CDR3 DNA is TGTGCCAGCAGCGTCGGTAGCGGGGGCTCAGAGGCAGATACGCAGTATTTT.

The CDR3 here is CAWRYMNTEAFF. CDR3 coding DNA: TGTGCCTGGAGGTATATGAACACTGAAGCTTTCTTT. This chain joins TRBV30 and TRBJ1-1; D is unresolved. The V end lost 3 bases, the J end lost 0 bases, and 5 bases lay between the germline ends. The CDR3 has 12 residues. The germline CDR1 and CDR2 sequences are GTSNPN and SVGIG (reference sequence).

V is TRBV7-7 and J is TRBJ2-5; 10 positions match TRBD1. The J call is doubtful: the DNA matches TRBJ2-7 better. CDR1 is SSHAT and CDR2 is FNYEAQ in the germline V gene (reference sequence). There are 14 residues in the CDR3. The CDR3 loop reads CASSLGDRGYEQYF. The CDR3 DNA sequence: TGTGCCAGCAGCTTAGGGGACAGGGGCTACGAGCAGTACTTC.

The chain recombines TRBV6-6 with TRBJ1-5; the D is unclear. This CDR3 spans 15 amino acids. CDR1 is MNHNY and CDR2 is SVGAGI in the germline V gene (reference sequence). V was shortened by 0 bases and J by 6 bases, with 12 bases between the two germline ends. This CDR3 reads CASSYSERAGQPQHF. DNA for the CDR3: TGTGCCAGCAGTTACTCGGAGAGGGCTGGTCAGCCCCAGCATTTT.

The chain couples TRBV5-1 to TRBJ1-2; D is unresolved. Germline V CDR1 and CDR2: SGHRS, YFSETQ. With 4 bases removed from V and 0 bases from J, the gap between germline ends came to 10 bases. The CDR3 loop spans 14 amino acids. The CDR3 loop is CASSPGSSNYGYTF. CDR3 in DNA: TGCGCCAGCAGCCCGGGAAGTTCTAACTATGGCTACACCTTC.

This chain links TRBV18 with TRBJ1-4; 9 bases match TRBD1. The germline CDR1 and CDR2 sequences are KGHSH and LQKENI. Trimming at V came to 2 bases and at J to 0 bases, leaving 4 bases not matched to a gene. The CDR3 has 17 amino acids. CDR3 DNA: TGTGCCAGCTCACCAAGACAGGGGGTTGCAACTAATGAAAAACTGTTTTTT. Its protein is CASSPRQGVATNEKLFF.

The rearrangement uses TRBV18 and TRBJ1-1, with D possibly TRBD1 on 6 matching bases. Deletions cut 5 bases from V and 6 bases from J, with 16 bases between. This CDR3 contains 14 residues. From germline, CDR1 is KGHSH and CDR2 LQKENI. CDR3 coding DNA: TGTGCCAGCTCAGAACAACAGGGAGGGGCTGAAGCTTTCTTT. Its translation: CASSEQQGGAEAFF.

The chain carries TRBV21-1 and TRBJ2-1; the table's D gene call, TRBD1, was not cross checked with the DNA. TRBV21-1 is a pseudogene. This CDR3 spans 19 amino acids. CDR3 DNA: TGTGCCAGCAGCAAAGAGGGGACAGGGTATTTGGGGTGCTACAATGAGCAGTTCTTC. It encodes CASSKEGTGYLGCYNEQFF.

CDR3 bases: TGTGCCAGCAGTGACTCTGCGGGACGGGGCACCGGGGAGCTGTTTTTT. It specifies CASSDSAGRGTGELFF. The rearrangement links TRBV6-4 to TRBJ2-2, with D possibly being TRBD2 (6 bases). CDR1 MRHNA and CDR2 SNTAGT come from the germline V gene. V was cut by 0 bases and J by 4 bases, with 12 bases left in between. The CDR3 has 16 residues.

The chain combines TRBV7-9 with TRBJ2-1, with 8 bases aligning to TRBD1. Germline lookup yields CDR1 SEHNR and CDR2 FQNEAQ (reference sequence). This CDR3 has 13 amino acids. The junction had 4 bases not matched to a gene; V was cut back by 7 bases and J by 5 bases. CDR3 loop: CASNRGTNNEQFF. The DNA of the CDR3 is TGTGCCAGCAACAGGGGGACCAACAATGAGCAGTTCTTC. Full variable domain (remainder filled in from reference TRBV7-9 and TRBJ2-1): DTGVSQNPRHKITKRGQNVTFRCDPISEHNRLYWYRQTLGQGPEFLTYFQNEAQLEKSRLLSDRFSAERPKGSFSTLEIQRTEQGDSAMYLCASNRGTNNEQFFGPGTRLTVL.

The rearrangement joins TRBV4-1 to TRBJ1-3; 8 bases match TRBD1. Germline V gene sequence: CDR1 MGHRA, CDR2 YSYEKL. This CDR3 is 15 amino acids long. V trimming: 5 bases; J trimming: 3 bases; junction bases outside the gene matches: 6. In DNA form, the CDR3 reads TGCGCCAGCAGCACTCAGGGGGCTGGTGGAAACACCATATATTTT. It yields the protein CASSTQGAGGNTIYF.

The CDR3 bases are TGTGCCAGCAGCTTAGGTCAGGGGTTCCAGCCCCAGCATTTT. The encoded protein is CASSLGQGFQPQHF. The chain links TRBV7-9 to TRBJ1-5; D is perhaps TRBD1 (6 bases). This CDR3 spans 14 amino acids. V was trimmed by 1 base and J by 7 bases, leaving 11 bases between them. CDR1 is SEHNR, CDR2 FQNEAQ, per germline (reference sequence).

The chain recombines TRBV6-5 with TRBJ2-1; TRBD1 aligns across 9 bases. This CDR3 has 15 amino acids. The V and J ends lost 2 bases and 4 bases, in that order; junction bases with no gene match: 3. Per the germline V gene, CDR1 is MNHEY and CDR2 is SVGAGI. DNA for the CDR3: TGTGCCAGCAGTTACGACAGGGGGGCGTACAATGAGCAGTTCTTC. This gives the protein CASSYDRGAYNEQFF.

The rearrangement uses TRBV11-2 and TRBJ2-3; either TRBD1 or TRBD2 may supply D (6 bases each). CDR1 and CDR2 (germline): SGHAT, FQNNGV. There are 15 residues in the CDR3. Deletions cut 4 bases from V and 4 bases from J, with 15 bases between. This CDR3 is CASSSGGGWADTQYF. CDR3 bases: TGTGCCAGCAGCTCCGGAGGGGGATGGGCAGATACGCAGTATTTT. The entire variable domain, with the rest obtained from reference TRBV11-2 and TRBJ2-3, is as follows: EAGVAQSPRYKIIEKRQSVAFWCNPISGHATLYWYQQILGQGPKLLIQFQNNGVVDDSQLPKDRFSAERLKGVDSTLKIQPAKLEDSAVYLCASSSGGGWADTQYFGPGTRLTVL.

The J gene is TRBJ2-3, the V gene TRBV5-6; 12 bases are shared with TRBD2. There are 16 residues in the CDR3. Germline V lookup: CDR1 SGHDT, CDR2 YYEEEE. V trimming: 4 bases; J trimming: 6 bases; junction bases outside the gene matches: 9. CDR3 region: CASSPGGLAGLDTQYF. CDR3 nucleotide sequence: TGTGCCAGCAGCCCCGGAGGACTAGCGGGATTGGATACGCAGTATTTT.

This chain links TRBV30 with TRBJ2-2; no clear D gene. Germline V lookup: CDR1 GTSNPN, CDR2 SVGIG (reference sequence). V dropped 4 bases and J dropped 6 bases, with 15 bases sitting between them. This CDR3 is 14 amino acids long. Here the CDR3 DNA reads TGTGCCTGGATTGGCGGAACACCGTCCGGGGAGCTGTTTTTT. Its protein is CAWIGGTPSGELFF.